The rows below give T cell receptor beta chains drawn from one sample of a study of regulatory dendritic cells for organ transplantation. Profiling relied on immunoSEQ multiplex PCR, and the TCRdb table lists in-frame clones only, not all of them. The sample lists 20,000 to 25,000 clones; 74% were seen once. Sequenced input: memory CD4+ T cells from blood. The receptors derive from a human donor in good health. Both conserved end residues are part of each CDR3. The order of the fields is V gene, J gene, CDR3 protein.

>TRBV19|TRBJ2-5
CASSPRGGGSQETQYF
>TRBV4-1|TRBJ1-1
CASSQPWRENTEAFF
>TRBV5-1|TRBJ2-3
CASSLYDTADTQYF
>TRBV2|TRBJ2-7
CARGTGGISYEQYF
>TRBV5-5|TRBJ1-4
CASRLGTGNANEKLFF
>TRBV19|TRBJ2-1
CASSKRIQGKNEQFF
>TRBV27|TRBJ2-7
CASRGGQHLRGQYF
>TRBV5-1|TRBJ2-7
CASSLSTSGGASAYEQYF
>TRBV11-2|TRBJ1-6
CASSLGGVNSPLHF
>TRBV6-5|TRBJ1-3
CASSGTETGNTIYF
>TRBV6-5|TRBJ1-6
CASSPDRINSPLHF
>TRBV7-2|TRBJ2-1
CASSSPSGGYNEQFF
>TRBV7-9|TRBJ1-1
CASSQSQYTEAFF
>TRBV4-1|TRBJ2-1
CASSLPGNEQFF
>TRBV9|TRBJ1-3
CASSPGTDSGNTIYF
>TRBV6-5|TRBJ1-6
CASSYRGGGSPLHF
>TRBV4-3|TRBJ2-1
CASSQAGTGGYEQFF
>TRBV6-1|TRBJ1-2
CASGGGRRNYGYTF
>TRBV4-3|TRBJ1-6
CASSQDLEGASSPLHF
>TRBV19|TRBJ2-5
CASSPWRDRETQYF
>TRBV6-1|TRBJ1-6
CASSEMTGDNSPLHF
>TRBV6-5|TRBJ2-1
CASRGAGPTYNEQFF
>TRBV9|TRBJ2-5
CASSVGQGSQETQYF
>TRBV4-1|TRBJ1-5
CASSQEPQLGQYNQPQHF
>TRBV7-3|TRBJ2-2
CASSFQGATGELFF
>TRBV6-4|TRBJ1-1
CASSDSSRGTEAFF
>TRBV5-1|TRBJ1-3
CASSLNAGSLSGNTIYF
>TRBV11-2|TRBJ2-3
CASSRGLAGDTQYF
>TRBV5-6|TRBJ1-2
CASSLPQGVGDYTF